The T cell receptor beta chain under discussion was sequenced for a study of Graves' ophthalmopathy and Graves' hyperthyroidism (dated by TCRdb to the late 2010s). Looking at the study overall: Peripheral blood samples were taken at the time of initial diagnosis, before any treatment was given. The study used signatures of the TCR beta repertoire to tell Graves' ophthalmopathy apart from Graves' hyperthyroidism and to predict which patients would progress to ophthalmopathy. In total, 135 blood samples were TCR-sequenced: under 45 ophthalmopathy, 75 hyperthyroidism and some 17 hyperthyroidism-to-ophthalmopathy patients. To explore V-J signatures that distinguish ophthalmopathy from hyperthyroidism, a discovery set of about a hundred patients was enrolled, made up of around 40 with ophthalmopathy and roughly 57 with stable hyperthyroidism. An independent validation cohort was composed of around 19 hyperthyroidism patients and around 16 patients who later progressed from hyperthyroidism to ophthalmopathy. In roughly 6 hyperthyroidism patients, the T-cell repertoires found in thyroid tissue were compared with those found in blood. Following sample collection, hyperthyroidism patients were given methimazole at a starting dose of 30 mg daily, and ophthalmopathy patients were given high-dose intravenous methylprednisolone. Results and caveats for the whole study, not just this receptor: In validation, the model predicted ophthalmopathy progression with roughly 68% sensitivity and less than 80% specificity; about a dozen predicted patients were CT-confirmed with GO in a median of 6.5 months. No statistical method was used to set the sample size in advance, and the investigators knew which group each participant was assigned to. The 13-signature model separated ophthalmopathy from stable hyperthyroidism with about 86% sensitivity and approximately 81% specificity in cross-validation, and 80%/75% in the test set. Most of the expanded thyroid clonotypes with a frequency above 0.001 were also detected in blood, and it was suggested that the thyroid immune response may be reflected by blood repertoires.

The CDR3, cysteine through phenylalanine, is 13 amino acids long. Kept here is only the CDR3 DNA, which spans 39 bases and is read in frame from base 1. V loses 3 bases of germline sequence and J loses 6 bases, and the interval between the two ends is 12 bases. CDR1 and CDR2 are drawn from the germline V gene: KGHSH, LQKENI. For repertoire sequencing, TCR beta CDR3 regions were amplified from RNA transcripts. A first-round RT-PCR used HTBI primers with the Qiagen OneStep RT-PCR kit, followed by a second-round multiplex PCR, size selection and purification. The libraries underwent paired-end sequencing with 100 bp reads on an Illumina HiSeq2000. As for the authors' bioinformatics: SOAPnuke was used to process the reads, removing any read that contained adapters or uncalled bases, had a mean Phred below 15, or lacked an exact match to the constant primer or identifier. COPE v1.2.5 was used to merge high-quality paired reads. Each unique nucleotide sequence was defined as a clonotype, and clonotypes were aligned to IMGT TRB V, D and J references with MiTCR v1.1. Only V-J combinations with frequency above 0.0001 were analysed, covering approximately 99% of repertoires. A TCR clonal expansion and chaos score per V-J combination was defined as the ratio of F50 clonal expansion to chaos observed in the TCRdist matrix. Welch's t-statistics and random forest were used to reduce features to about a dozen V-J combinations, which were fed into a naive Bayes classifier. Thyroid-blood repertoire similarity was quantified with the Morisita-Horn index. The public sequencing data were trimmed at Q25 with fastp and processed into clonotypes with MiXCR by TCRdb, which kept only in-frame beta chains. A single entry per CDR3 protein holds the most common genes and DNA from its merged rows. Clone size and V and J calls follow TCRdb, not the original study. The sample contains approximately 700,000 distinct CDR3 sequences, about 44% of them found a single time. The ten largest clones represent approximately 46% of the sample.

Patients with ophthalmopathy had moderately to severely active disease, with a Clinical Activity Score of 3 or more, a NOSPECS grade of 4 or more, and a disease duration of less than 3 months. Patients with other autoimmune diseases, uncontrolled infections, pregnancy or lactation were excluded from the study. Diagnosis was based on clinical symptoms, serum thyroxine, TRAb, thyroid ultrasound and orbital computed tomography. Ficoll-Paque density gradient centrifugation was used to isolate PBMCs from around 10 ml of fresh peripheral blood. Total RNA was extracted using Trizol reagent, and RNA quality was checked on an Agilent 2100 Bioanalyzer. Regarding this clonotype: No cognate antigen has been identified for it. There are no base qualities to consult, and no much larger clone falls within one base.

This sequence was found in an adult man with Graves' ophthalmopathy. Sample: peripheral blood. The chain links TRBV18 with TRBJ2-7; the D assignment is uncertain and may be TRBD1 or TRBD2, with 6 bases supporting each. The CDR3 protein: CASSPSRDIEQYF. In nucleotides, the sequence is TGTGCCAGCTCACCTTCGCGGGACATCGAGCAGTACTTC.